This TCR beta chain comes out of a study of T cells in Graves' hyperthyroidism and ophthalmopathy. This clonotype was seen repeatedly, ten times or more. TCR beta CDR3 regions were amplified from RNA transcripts. TCR CDR3 regions were first amplified by RT-PCR with HTBI primers. MiXCR was run by TCRdb on the multiplex PCR reads, yielding one entry per CDR3 protein. The table records more than 100,000 distinct CDR3 sequences, over 45% of them present only once. Trimming took 6 bases from V and 6 from J; bases not matched to a gene: 5. This CDR3 spans 14 amino acids. Per the germline V gene, CDR1 is SGHTA and CDR2 is FQGTGA.

Sequenced sample: blood. The rearrangement links TRBV7-3 to TRBJ2-2; TRBD1 aligns across 9 bases. The receptor's source is a man in his forties with Graves' hyperthyroidism. The CDR3 loop reads CASSRDRASGELFF. CDR3 nucleotides: TGTGCCAGCAGTAGGGACAGGGCATCCGGGGAGCTGTTTTTT.